This T cell receptor beta chain was sequenced for a study of beta chain features in type 1 diabetes. Expressed TCRB transcripts were sequenced because the isolated RNA had all been reverse transcribed beforehand. TCRdb keeps only in-frame clones here, not all; method: immunoSEQ multiplex PCR. The sample consists of approximately 400,000 clones, about 15% of them appearing once. Unmatched junction bases numbered 3, after V lost 4 bases and J lost 7 bases. The CDR3 covers 12 residues. Germline-derived CDR1 and CDR2 are SQVTM and ANQGSEA. This clone has more than one count but fewer than ten. Sorted populations were all over 95% pure.

This clonotype was sampled from a woman between 18 and 29 years old in good health. The chain carries TRBV29-1 and TRBJ1-4; 7 bases fit TRBD1. The sample consisted of naive CD4+ T cells from blood. Written as DNA, the CDR3 is TGCAGCGTTGCCAGACAGGGTGAAAAACTGTTTTTT. Protein product: CSVARQGEKLFF.